One sample yielded the 8 T cell receptor beta chains listed below, sequenced in a study of cytomegalovirus exposure and HLA in healthy donors. It was with 60 Vbeta and 13 Jbeta primers that the PCR ran. The table came from immunoSEQ multiplex PCR; TCRdb's copy has only in-frame clones and leaves some out. The repertoire holds tens of thousands of clones, under 70% seen once, with approximately 5.7% in the top ten. Specimen: PBMCs. These receptor sequences come from a man younger than 40 in good health and CMV-seropositive.

This clone showed up just once. The rearrangement links TRBV4-1 to TRBJ2-7; 7 bases are shared with TRBD1. Germline V gene sequence: CDR1 MGHRA, CDR2 YSYEKL. This CDR3 has 18 amino acids. Losses at the gene ends were 1 base for V and 4 bases for J; bases not matched to a gene: 16. In DNA, the CDR3 is TGCGCCAGCAGCCAAGTATCCCTTACCCGGGACAGACTTTACGAGCAGTACTTC. Translated, it gives CASSQVSLTRDRLYEQYF.

The gene calls are TRBV5-6 and TRBJ1-1, with D possibly being TRBD1 (6 bases). From germline, CDR1 is SGHDT and CDR2 YYEEEE. V was clipped by 3 bases and J by 3 bases, with 12 bases between them. This CDR3 region has 14 residues. CDR3 in amino acids: CASSWGGTDTEAFF. Here the CDR3 DNA reads TGTGCCAGCAGCTGGGGGGGCACTGACACTGAAGCTTTCTTT.

The chain uses TRBV18 and TRBJ2-7; D might be TRBD1 (5 bases). Germline CDR1 reads KGHSH; CDR2 reads LQKENI. This CDR3 has 12 residues. The V and J ends lost 1 base and 9 bases respectively, with 10 bases between them. CDR3 sequence reads: CASSPRGEPQYF. The CDR3 coding sequence is TGTGCCAGCTCACCACGGGGCGAACCGCAGTACTTC.

The rearrangement links TRBV5-1 to TRBJ2-2; a weak D match, TRBD1 (5 bases). Trimming shortened V by 7 bases and J by 4 bases, and 14 bases separated the two germline ends. The CDR3 totals 14 residues. Germline CDR1 SGHRS, CDR2 YFSETQ. CDR3 in DNA: TGCGCCAGCCAACCTCAGGGAACCACCGGGGAGCTGTTTTTT. It translates to CASQPQGTTGELFF. The complete variable domain, with remaining parts taken from reference TRBV5-1 and TRBJ2-2, reads KAGVTQTPRYLIKTRGQQVTLSCSPISGHRSVSWYQQTPGQGLQFLFEYFSETQRNKGNFPGRFSGRQFSNSRSEMNVSTLELGDSALYLCASQPQGTTGELFFGEGSRLTVL.

The chain is built from TRBV11-3 and TRBJ2-1; TRBD2 matches at 8 bases. V dropped 1 base and J dropped 10; count of bases not matched to a gene: 6. The CDR3 is 14 residues long. The V gene's germline CDR1 is SGHNT and CDR2 YENEEA. The CDR3 here is CASSLARSGGEQFF. In nucleotides, the CDR3 is TGTGCCAGCAGCTTAGCTCGGAGCGGGGGAGAGCAGTTCTTC.

The V gene is TRBV2, the J gene TRBJ2-1; 8 positions match TRBD2. V trimming: 6 bases; J trimming: 6 bases; junction bases outside the gene matches: 13. The CDR3 runs 16 residues. Germline values: CDR1 SNHLY, CDR2 FYNNEI. Here the CDR3 DNA reads TGTGCCAGCAGCACCTTCGGCGGGGGGCCAAGCAATGAGCAGTTCTTC. Protein: CASSTFGGGPSNEQFF.

The V call is TRBV5-1, the J call TRBJ2-7; TRBD2 agrees at 7 bases. Losses at the gene ends were 1 base for V and 7 bases for J; bases not matched to a gene: 11. This CDR3 is 15 amino acids long. Germline V gene lookup returns CDR1 SGHRS and CDR2 YFSETQ. Here the CDR3 reads CASSLNSGGPREQYF. DNA for the CDR3: TGCGCCAGCAGCTTGAATTCGGGAGGCCCTCGTGAGCAGTACTTC.

The gene calls are TRBV5-1 and TRBJ2-7; possibly TRBD1 for D (5 bases). V gave up 4 bases and J gave up 4 bases, with 6 bases separating them. This CDR3 comprises 11 residues. Germline CDR1 reads SGHRS; CDR2 reads YFSETQ. The CDR3 loop reads CASSAGYEQYF. The DNA of the CDR3 is TGCGCCAGCAGCGCAGGGTACGAGCAGTACTTC. The whole variable domain, remainder taken from reference TRBV5-1 and TRBJ2-7, is KAGVTQTPRYLIKTRGQQVTLSCSPISGHRSVSWYQQTPGQGLQFLFEYFSETQRNKGNFPGRFSGRQFSNSRSEMNVSTLELGDSALYLCASSAGYEQYFGPGTRLTVT.